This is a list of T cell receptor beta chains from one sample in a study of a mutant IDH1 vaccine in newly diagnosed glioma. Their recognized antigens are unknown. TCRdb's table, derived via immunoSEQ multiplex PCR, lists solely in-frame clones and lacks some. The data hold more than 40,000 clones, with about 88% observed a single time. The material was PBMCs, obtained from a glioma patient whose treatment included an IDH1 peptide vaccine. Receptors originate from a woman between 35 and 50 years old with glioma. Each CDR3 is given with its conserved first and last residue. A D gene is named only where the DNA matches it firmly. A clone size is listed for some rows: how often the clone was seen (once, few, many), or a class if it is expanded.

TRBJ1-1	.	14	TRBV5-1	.	CASSWDGLEAEAFF	TGCGCCAGCAGCTGGGACGGCCTTGAGGCTGAAGCTTTCTTT
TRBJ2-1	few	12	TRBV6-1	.	CASSEAGQEQFF	TGTGCCAGCAGTGAAGCCGGACAGGAGCAGTTCTTC
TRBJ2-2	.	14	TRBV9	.	CASTLGGNTGELFF	TGTGCCAGCACCCTCGGGGGGAACACCGGGGAGCTGTTTTTT
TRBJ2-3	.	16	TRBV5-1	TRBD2	CASSLPAGPATDTQYF	TGCGCCAGCAGCTTGCCAGCGGGGCCCGCGACAGATACGCAGTATTTT
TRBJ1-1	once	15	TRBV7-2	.	CASSLRAVRNTEAFF	TGTGCCAGCAGCTTAAGGGCAGTAAGGAACACTGAAGCTTTCTTT
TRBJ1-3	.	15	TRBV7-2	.	CASSLGQHSGNTIYF	TGTGCCAGCAGCTTAGGGCAGCACTCTGGAAACACCATATATTTT
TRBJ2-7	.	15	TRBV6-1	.	CASSDGISGGYEQYF	TGTGCCAGCAGTGATGGGATCTCCGGGGGTTACGAGCAGTACTTC
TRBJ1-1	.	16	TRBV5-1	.	CASSLVRGVRNTEAFF	TGCGCCAGCAGCTTGGTTAGGGGTGTTAGGAACACTGAAGCTTTCTTT
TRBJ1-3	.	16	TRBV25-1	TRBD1	CASSEGDRGTGNTIYF	TGTGCCAGCAGTGAAGGGGACAGGGGAACGGGAAACACCATATATTTT
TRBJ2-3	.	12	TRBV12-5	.	CASGQIGGTQYF	TGTGCTAGTGGACAAATAGGAGGTACGCAGTATTTT
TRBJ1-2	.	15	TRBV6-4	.	CASSDSGLKGDGYTF	TGTGCCAGCAGTGACTCTGGTCTCAAGGGGGACGGCTACACCTTC
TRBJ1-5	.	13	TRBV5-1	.	CASSFGDNQPQHF	TGCGCCAGCAGCTTCGGGGACAATCAGCCCCAGCATTTT
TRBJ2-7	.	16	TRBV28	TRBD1	CASSLSSRGPYYEQYF	TGTGCCAGCAGTCTATCCTCCAGGGGGCCCTACTACGAGCAGTACTTC
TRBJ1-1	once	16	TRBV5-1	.	CASSTGTPYRDTEAFF	TGCGCCAGCAGCACCGGGACACCCTATAGGGACACTGAAGCTTTCTTT
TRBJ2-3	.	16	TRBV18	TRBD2	CASSAGLAGASDTQYF	TGTGCCAGCTCAGCGGGACTAGCGGGGGCCTCAGATACGCAGTATTTT
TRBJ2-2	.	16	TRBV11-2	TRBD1	CASSVYRGKNTGELFF	TGTGCCAGCAGCGTTTACAGGGGGAAGAACACCGGGGAGCTGTTTTTT
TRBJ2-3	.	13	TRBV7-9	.	CASSPVPPDTQYF	TGTGCCAGCAGCCCCGTCCCCCCAGATACGCAGTATTTT
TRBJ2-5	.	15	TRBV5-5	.	CASSLGPRLQETQYF	TGTGCCAGCAGCTTGGGCCCTAGACTTCAAGAGACCCAGTACTTC
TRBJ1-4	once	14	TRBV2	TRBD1	CASNHRTGNEKLFF	TGTGCCAGCAACCACAGGACAGGGAATGAAAAACTGTTTTTT
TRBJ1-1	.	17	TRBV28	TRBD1	CASSPTTGKTIRTEAFF	TGTGCCAGCAGTCCTACGACAGGGAAGACGATTCGCACTGAAGCTTTCTTT
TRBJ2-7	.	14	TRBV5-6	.	CASSPLPGSYEQYF	TGTGCCAGCAGCCCGCTGCCAGGTTCTTACGAGCAGTACTTC
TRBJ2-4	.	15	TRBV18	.	CASSPPGLAKNIQYF	TGTGCCAGCTCACCACCAGGCCTAGCCAAAAACATTCAGTACTTC
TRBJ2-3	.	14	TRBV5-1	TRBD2	CASSAGGSTDTQYF	TGCGCCAGCAGTGCGGGGGGGAGCACAGATACGCAGTATTTT
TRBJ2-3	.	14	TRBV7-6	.	CASSLLARGDTQYF	TGTGCCAGCAGCTTATTGGCTAGAGGCGATACGCAGTATTTT
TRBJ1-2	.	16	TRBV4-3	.	CASSQALMVPYYGYTF	TGCGCCAGCAGCCAAGCCCTTATGGTGCCCTACTATGGCTACACCTTC
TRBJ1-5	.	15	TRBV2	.	CASVNRDPLVEPQHF	TGTGCCAGCGTTAACCGGGACCCCTTAGTTGAACCCCAGCATTTT
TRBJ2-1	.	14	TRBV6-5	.	CASSYSKQYNEQFF	TGTGCCAGCAGTTACTCGAAACAGTACAATGAGCAGTTCTTC
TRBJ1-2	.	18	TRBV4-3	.	CASSQREGIVQFDYGYTF	TGCGCCAGCAGCCAAAGGGAGGGGATAGTACAGTTCGACTATGGCTACACCTTC
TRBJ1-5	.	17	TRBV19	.	CASSMVYPGSDNQPQHF	TGTGCCAGTAGTATGGTCTACCCGGGCAGTGACAATCAGCCCCAGCATTTT
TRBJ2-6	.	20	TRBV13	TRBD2	CASSLGGLAGGPDGANVLTF	TGTGCCAGCAGCTTAGGGGGACTAGCGGGGGGGCCGGATGGGGCCAACGTCCTGACTTTC
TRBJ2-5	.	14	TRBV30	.	CAWGTGTAQETQYF	TGTGCCTGGGGTACCGGGACTGCACAAGAGACCCAGTACTTC
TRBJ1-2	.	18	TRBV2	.	CASSEILGRTMAAYGYTF	TGTGCCAGCAGTGAAATTCTAGGGAGAACTATGGCCGCCTATGGCTACACCTTC
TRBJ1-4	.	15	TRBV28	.	CASSFSTGLREKLFF	TGTGCCAGCAGTTTCTCGACAGGACTCCGTGAAAAACTGTTTTTT
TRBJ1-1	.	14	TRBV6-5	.	CASSLYGGNTEAFF	TGTGCCAGCAGTCTTTATGGGGGGAACACTGAAGCTTTCTTT
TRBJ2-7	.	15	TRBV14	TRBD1	CASSLYRDRSYEQYF	TGTGCCAGCAGCCTTTACCGGGACAGGTCCTACGAGCAGTACTTC
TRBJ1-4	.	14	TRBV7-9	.	CASSLEEVREKLFF	TGTGCCAGCAGCTTAGAGGAAGTACGGGAAAAACTGTTTTTT
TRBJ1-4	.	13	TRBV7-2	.	CASRGVESEKLFF	TGTGCCAGTCGTGGGGTAGAGAGTGAAAAACTGTTTTTT
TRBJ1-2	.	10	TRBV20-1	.	CSADSYGYTF	TGCAGTGCTGACAGTTATGGCTACACCTTC
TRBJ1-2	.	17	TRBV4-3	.	CASSQEIVTATNYGYTF	TGCGCCAGCAGCCAAGAAATCGTGACAGCAACTAACTATGGCTACACCTTC
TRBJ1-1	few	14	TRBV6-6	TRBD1	CASSPQGAATEAFF	TGTGCCAGCAGTCCCCAGGGGGCAGCCACTGAAGCTTTCTTT
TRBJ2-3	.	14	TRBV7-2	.	CASSLGGYTDTQYF	TGTGCCAGCAGCTTAGGTGGATACACAGATACGCAGTATTTT
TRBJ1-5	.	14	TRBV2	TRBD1	CASSLRGQGQPQHF	TGTGCCAGCAGTCTAAGGGGGCAAGGGCAGCCCCAGCATTTT
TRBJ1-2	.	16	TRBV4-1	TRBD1	CASSQTGTGREGGYTF	TGCGCCAGCAGCCAGACCGGGACAGGGAGAGAGGGAGGCTACACCTTC
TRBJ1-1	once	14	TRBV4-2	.	CASSHLDRNTEAFF	TGTGCCAGCAGCCACCTCGACAGGAACACTGAAGCTTTCTTT
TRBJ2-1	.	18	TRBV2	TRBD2	CASSASREALFPYNEQFF	TGTGCCAGCAGTGCTTCGCGGGAGGCCCTCTTTCCCTACAATGAGCAGTTCTTC
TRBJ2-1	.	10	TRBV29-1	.	CSVRVNEQFF	TGCAGCGTTCGGGTCAATGAGCAGTTCTTC
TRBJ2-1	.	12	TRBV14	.	CASSQLGLEQFF	TGTGCCAGCAGCCAGTTAGGGCTTGAGCAGTTCTTC
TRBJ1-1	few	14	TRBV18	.	CASSVAEGSTEAFF	TGTGCCAGCTCAGTTGCAGAAGGAAGCACTGAAGCTTTCTTT
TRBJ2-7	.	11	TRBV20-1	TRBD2	CSAAGGGGQYF	TGCAGTGCTGCGGGGGGGGGCGGGCAGTACTTC
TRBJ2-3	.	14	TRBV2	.	CASSTLPGPDTQYF	TGTGCCAGCAGTACTTTACCGGGACCCGATACGCAGTATTTT
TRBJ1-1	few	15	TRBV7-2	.	CASSPRGHLNTEAFF	TGTGCCAGCAGCCCCCGAGGACATCTGAACACTGAAGCTTTCTTT
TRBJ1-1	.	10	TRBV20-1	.	CSAINAEAFF	TGCAGTGCCATCAACGCTGAAGCTTTCTTT
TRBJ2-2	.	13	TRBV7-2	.	CASSLHFFGELFF	TGTGCCAGCAGCTTACATTTCTTCGGGGAGCTGTTTTTT
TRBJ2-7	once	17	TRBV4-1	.	CASSQGTTFILDDEQYF	TGCGCCAGCAGCCAAGGGACGACATTTATCCTAGATGACGAGCAGTACTTC
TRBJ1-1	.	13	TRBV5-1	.	CASSPSQNTEAFF	TGCGCCAGCAGCCCATCACAGAACACTGAAGCTTTCTTT
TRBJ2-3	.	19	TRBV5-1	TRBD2	CASSYPTGASGSSTDTQYF	TGCGCCAGCAGCTATCCAACCGGGGCTAGCGGGAGTAGCACAGATACGCAGTATTTT
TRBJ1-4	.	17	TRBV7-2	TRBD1	CASSSPGTGGSNEKLFF	TGTGCCAGCAGCTCTCCGGGGACAGGGGGAAGTAATGAAAAACTGTTTTTT
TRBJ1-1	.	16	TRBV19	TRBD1	CASSSDRAQGQVEAFF	TGTGCCAGTAGCTCGGACAGGGCGCAGGGGCAAGTTGAAGCTTTCTTT